This T cell receptor beta chain came from a study of blood T cell repertoires in COVID-19. This CDR3 has 16 residues. Per germline, CDR1 SGHTA and CDR2 FQGNSA. Losses at the gene ends were 4 bases for V and 4 bases for J; bases not matched to a gene: 12. The authors' processing: For nucleated cells, counts were estimated from reference gene primer amplification. Data came from immunoSEQ multiplex PCR; TCRdb stores just in-frame clones and leaves some out. That table is the source of V, J and clone size, and D and trimming were worked out from the DNA. The table includes roughly 220,000 clones, 84% detected once. Membership in each cohort depended on participant-reported clinical history. Donors of Cohort 3 who recovered were those that had two negative PCRs, clearance, or symptom resolution.

The sequence came from a middle-aged woman who had recovered from COVID-19. Sequencing was done on a sample of PBMCs or T cells enriched from blood (not recorded which). The chain recombines TRBV7-2 with TRBJ1-1; 7 nucleotides line up with TRBD1. The CDR3 bases are TGTGCCAGCAGCTCATGGACTCAGGGGGGAGGCACTGAAGCTTTCTTT. Encoded protein: CASSSWTQGGGTEAFF. The variable domain in full, completed from reference TRBV7-2 and TRBJ1-1, reads GAGVSQSPSNKVTEKGKDVELRCDPISGHTALYWYRQSLGQGLEFLIYFQGNSAPDKSGLPSDRFSAERTGGSVSTLTIQRTQQEDSAVYLCASSSWTQGGGTEAFFGQGTRLTVV.